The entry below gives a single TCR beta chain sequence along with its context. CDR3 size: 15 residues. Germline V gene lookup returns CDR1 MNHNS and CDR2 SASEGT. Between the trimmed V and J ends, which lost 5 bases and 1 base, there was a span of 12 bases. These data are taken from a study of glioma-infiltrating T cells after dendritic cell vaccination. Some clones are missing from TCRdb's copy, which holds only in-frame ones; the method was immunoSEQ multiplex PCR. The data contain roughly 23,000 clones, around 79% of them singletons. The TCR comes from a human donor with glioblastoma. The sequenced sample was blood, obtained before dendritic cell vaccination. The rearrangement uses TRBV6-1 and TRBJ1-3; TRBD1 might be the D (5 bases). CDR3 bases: TGTGCCAGCAGTACGGGACTGTTATCTGGAAACACCATATATTTT. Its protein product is CASSTGLLSGNTIYF.